A single sample is the source of the 18 T cell receptor beta chains below, sequenced in a study of post-analysis software for immune sequencing data. Findings of the study overall: Patients had higher frequencies than controls of five or six TRBV segments, including TRBV5-6, TRBV5-1 and TRBV20-1.

These TCRs' antigens remain unknown. Unique molecular identifiers featured in each of the TCR beta cDNA libraries. TCRdb used MiXCR to reprocess the PCR reads, holding one entry per CDR3 protein. The sample yields 650,000 to 850,000 distinct CDR3 sequences, about 50% seen once. Specimen: blood. The receptors derive from a girl aged 10 to 17 with multiple sclerosis.

This chain connects TRBV7-9 to TRBJ2-3; TRBD1 matches 7 bases. Germline lookup yields CDR1 SEHNR and CDR2 FQNEAQ (reference sequence). With 6 bases clipped from V and 9 bases from J, the junction kept 12 bases outside the gene matches. This CDR3 is 14 amino acids long. This chain's CDR3 is CASRTSTGCGTQYF. The CDR3 region has the DNA TGTGCCAGCAGGACGTCGACAGGGTGCGGGACGCAGTATTTT.

The chain couples TRBV4-1 to TRBJ2-1, with TRBD2 as a possible D gene (5 bases). V was cut by 0 bases and J by 13 bases, with 16 bases left in between. Germline V gene data show CDR1 as MGHRA and CDR2 as YSYEKL. CDR3 length: 14 amino acids. The CDR3 spells CASSQDRQRREQFF. CDR3 nucleotide sequence: TGCGCCAGCAGCCAAGATAGGCAGCGGCGCGAACAGTTCTTC.

The chain recombines TRBV7-3 with TRBJ2-7; D is unclear. The CDR3 is 13 amino acids. Germline V lookup: CDR1 SGHTA, CDR2 FQGTGA. V lost 5 bases to trimming and J lost 3 bases, with 11 bases between them. This CDR3 is CASSAGPLYEQYF. CDR3 sequence (DNA): TGTGCCAGCAGCGCCGGACCCCTCTACGAGCAGTACTTC. The complete variable domain, with remaining parts taken from reference TRBV7-3 and TRBJ2-7, reads GAGVSQTPSNKVTEKGKYVELRCDPISGHTALYWYRQSLGQGPEFLIYFQGTGAADDSGLPNDRFFAVRPEGSVSTLKIQRTERGDSAVYLCASSAGPLYEQYFGPGTRLTVT.

This clonotype was observed a handful of times. This chain joins TRBV20-1 and TRBJ1-2; possibly TRBD1 for D (5 bases). Germline assignment: CDR1 DFQATT and CDR2 SNEGSKA (reference sequence). Trimming took 2 bases from V and 4 from J, leaving 8 bases between them. The CDR3 sequence is 12 residues long. CDR3 bases: TGCAGTGCTAGACAGGGACTCTATGGCTACACCTTC. Amino acids: CSARQGLYGYTF.

This clonotype was counted a few times. The gene calls are TRBV28 and TRBJ2-7; 8 nucleotides line up with TRBD1. Germline CDR1 reads MDHEN; CDR2 reads SYDVKM. After removal of 5 bases from V and 4 bases from J, the junction contained 7 bases not matched to a gene. CDR3 length: 14 residues. This CDR3 reads CASSQGATYYEQYF. CDR3 DNA: TGTGCCAGCAGTCAGGGGGCAACCTATTACGAGCAGTACTTC.

This clonotype was detected only a few times. The chain links TRBV6-5 to TRBJ2-3; 11 bases line up with TRBD2. The germline V gene encodes CDR1 MNHEY and CDR2 SVGAGI. The ends lost 2 bases at V and 5 bases at J; junction bases unmatched: 3. This CDR3 has 15 residues. In DNA, the CDR3 is TGTGCCAGCAGTTACAATAGCGGGGGGGTAGATACGCAGTATTTT. Protein sequence: CASSYNSGGVDTQYF.

The rearrangement joins TRBV18 to TRBJ2-1, with 7 nucleotides matching TRBD2. The J segment lost 8 bases and the V segment lost 5 bases, leaving 9 bases of the junction unmatched. This CDR3 has 14 amino acids. In germline, CDR1 is KGHSH, CDR2 LQKENI. This chain's CDR3 is CASSSRTSGDEQFF. For the CDR3, the DNA is TGTGCCAGCTCAAGTAGGACTAGTGGCGATGAGCAGTTCTTC.

The sample holds one count of this clonotype. This chain links TRBV7-3 with TRBJ1-6; D perhaps matches TRBD1 (5 bases). The V gene lost 4 bases and the J gene lost 7 bases, with 14 bases spanning the gap. The germline gives CDR1 SGHTA, CDR2 FQGTGA. The CDR3 has 15 amino acids. The CDR3 spells CASSSSGTRNSPLHF. The CDR3 DNA reads TGTGCCAGCAGCTCGTCAGGGACTAGAAATTCACCCCTCCACTTT.

The rearrangement links TRBV15 to TRBJ2-3; TRBD1 or TRBD2 may be the D gene (5 bases each). Trimming removed 3 bases at V and 2 bases at J, with 12 bases between. The length of the CDR3 is 15 residues. Germline V CDR1 and CDR2: LNHNV, YYDKDF (reference sequence). CDR3 sequence (DNA): TGTGCCACCAGCAGGAGGGACGAGCCCACAGATACGCAGTATTTT. The encoded protein is CATSRRDEPTDTQYF.

V usage is TRBV20-1 and J usage is TRBJ2-2; D assignment may be TRBD1 or TRBD2 (5 bases each). V lost 4 bases to trimming and J lost 1 base, with 10 bases between them. Germline CDR1 is DFQATT and CDR2 is SNEGSKA (reference sequence). This CDR3 is built from 14 residues. In DNA form, the CDR3 reads TGCAGTGCTACCGGGACGGGGAACACCGGGGAGCTGTTTTTT. This encodes CSATGTGNTGELFF.

The rearrangement links TRBV4-1 to TRBJ1-2, with D perhaps TRBD1 (5 bases). CDR1 and CDR2 from the germline V gene are MGHRA and YSYEKL. The length of the CDR3 is 17 residues. Between the trimmed V and J ends, which lost 3 bases and 3 bases, there was a span of 20 bases. CDR3 residues: CASSQANGGGDDYGYTF. DNA for the CDR3: TGCGCCAGCAGCCAGGCCAACGGTGGCGGGGACGACTATGGCTACACCTTC.

This clonotype was seen a few times. The chain joins TRBV20-1 to TRBJ2-7; the D gene is possibly TRBD2 (6 bases). The CDR3 covers 12 residues. The V end was cut by 6 bases, the J end by 3 bases, with 12 bases between. CDR1 and CDR2 from the germline V gene are DFQATT and SNEGSKA (reference sequence). The CDR3 sequence is CSARDSLYEQYF. In nucleotides, the CDR3 is TGCAGTGCCCGGGACTCCCTCTACGAGCAGTACTTC.

This clonotype has a handful of counts. The chain recombines TRBV7-9 with TRBJ2-7, with no clear D. The CDR3 totals 15 residues. V lost 2 bases and J 2 bases, leaving 13 bases between the germline ends. Germline V gene data show CDR1 as SEHNR and CDR2 as FQNEAQ (reference sequence). The DNA for the CDR3 is TGTGCCAGCAGCTTAATTAGACCGACGGCCTACGAGCAGTACTTC. It encodes CASSLIRPTAYEQYF.

The chain employs TRBV2 and TRBJ2-7; tentatively, D is TRBD1 (5 bases). The germline gives CDR1 SNHLY, CDR2 FYNNEI. The CDR3 is made up of 11 amino acids. V gave up 7 bases and J gave up 6 bases, with 10 bases separating them. The CDR3 DNA follows: TGTGCCAGCAAGACAGTGGGCGAGCAGTACTTC. Its translation is CASKTVGEQYF.

The gene calls are TRBV9 and TRBJ2-7, with D uncertain. Looked up from germline, CDR1 is SGDLS and CDR2 is YYNGEE. The germline V and J ends were trimmed by 0 bases and 7 bases, with 20 bases remaining between them. This CDR3 is 16 amino acids long. CDR3 amino acids: CASSVGGFGVNNEQYF. CDR3 coding DNA: TGTGCCAGCAGCGTAGGCGGATTTGGTGTAAACAATGAGCAGTACTTC.

The chain joins TRBV29-1 to TRBJ2-4; 8 bases are shared with TRBD1. This CDR3 spans 13 amino acids. V lost 6 bases to trimming and J lost 6 bases; unmatched junction nucleotides: 7. Germline lookup yields CDR1 SQVTM and CDR2 ANQGSEA. The CDR3 is CSVYDRGRNIQYF. In nucleotides, the CDR3 is TGCAGCGTGTACGACAGGGGACGAAACATTCAGTACTTC. Using reference TRBV29-1 and TRBJ2-4 for the parts outside the CDR3, the full variable domain is SAVISQKPSRDICQRGTSLTIQCQVDSQVTMMFWYRQQPGQSLTLIATANQGSEATYESGFVIDKFPISRPNLTFSTLTVSNMSPEDSSIYLCSVYDRGRNIQYFGAGTRLSVL.

The gene calls are TRBV20-1 and TRBJ2-1, with 12 nucleotides matching TRBD2. CDR1 is DFQATT and CDR2 is SNEGSKA in the germline V gene (reference sequence). The CDR3 runs 15 residues. J gave up 6 bases and V 1 base, and 4 bases lay outside the gene matches. CDR3 residues: CSARGLAGEVNEQFF. The CDR3 DNA is TGCAGTGCTAGAGGACTAGCGGGAGAGGTCAATGAGCAGTTCTTC.

The V gene is TRBV5-5, the J gene TRBJ2-7, with 7 bases lining up with TRBD2. J lost 0 bases, V lost 0 bases, and 9 bases had no gene match. Germline-derived CDR1 and CDR2 are SGHKS and YYEKEE (reference sequence). This CDR3 contains 17 residues. The CDR3: CASSLAIGGKSSYEQYF. CDR3 nucleotides: TGTGCCAGCAGCTTGGCGATCGGGGGGAAGAGCTCCTACGAGCAGTACTTC.